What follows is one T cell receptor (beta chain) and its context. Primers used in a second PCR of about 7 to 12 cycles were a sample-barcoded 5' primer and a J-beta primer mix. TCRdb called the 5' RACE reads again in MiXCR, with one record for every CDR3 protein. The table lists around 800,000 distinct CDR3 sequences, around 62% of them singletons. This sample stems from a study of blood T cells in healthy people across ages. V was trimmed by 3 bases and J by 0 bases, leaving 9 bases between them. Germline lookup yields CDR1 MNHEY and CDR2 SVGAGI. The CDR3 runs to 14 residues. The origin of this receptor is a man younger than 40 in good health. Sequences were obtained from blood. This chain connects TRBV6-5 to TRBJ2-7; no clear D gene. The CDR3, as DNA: TGTGCCAGCAGTTATTTCAGGAGCTCCTACGAGCAGTACTTC. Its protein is CASSYFRSSYEQYF.